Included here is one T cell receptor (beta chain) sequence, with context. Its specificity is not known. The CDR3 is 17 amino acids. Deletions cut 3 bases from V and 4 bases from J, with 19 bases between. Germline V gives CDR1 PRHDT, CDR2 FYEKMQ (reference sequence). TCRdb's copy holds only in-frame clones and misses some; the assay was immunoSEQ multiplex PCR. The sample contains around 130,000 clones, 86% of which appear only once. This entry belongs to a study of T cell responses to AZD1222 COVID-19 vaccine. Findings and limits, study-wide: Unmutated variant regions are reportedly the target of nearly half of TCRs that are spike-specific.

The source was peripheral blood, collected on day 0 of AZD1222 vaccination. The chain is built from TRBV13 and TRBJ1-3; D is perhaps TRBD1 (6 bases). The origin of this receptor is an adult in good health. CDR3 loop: CASSFRPQDRFGNTIYF. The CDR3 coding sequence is TGTGCCAGCAGCTTTAGGCCCCAAGACAGGTTCGGAAACACCATATATTTT. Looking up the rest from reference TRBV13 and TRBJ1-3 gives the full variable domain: AAGVIQSPRHLIKEKRETATLKCYPIPRHDTVYWYQQGPGQDPQFLISFYEKMQSDKGSIPDRFSAQQFSDYHSELNMSSLELGDSALYFCASSFRPQDRFGNTIYFGEGSWLTVV.